This TCR beta chain was observed in a study of type 1 regulatory T cells. The study's findings and limits: Compared with non-type 1 regulatory T cells, type 1 regulatory T cells showed a more restricted TCR repertoire.

Germline CDR1 is ENHRY and CDR2 is SYGVKD. The CDR3 is 13 residues long. The ends were cut back, 5 bases at V and 8 bases at J, with 13 bases in the middle. To note about this clonotype: Its antigen is not known.

A single record per CDR3 protein comes from TCRdb applying MiXCR to the reads. Seen here are fewer than 80,000 distinct CDR3 sequences, roughly 20% observed once, and the top ten hold roughly 8.3%. This clonotype was obtained from a human donor in good health. This rearrangement joins TRBV10-3 to TRBJ2-1; a possible D gene is TRBD1 (5 bases). The sequenced sample consisted of cultured type 1 regulatory T (Tr1) cells, either the whole culture or a sorted fraction (not recorded which). This CDR3 reads CAISSLRQYEQFF. As DNA, the CDR3 is TGTGCCATCAGTTCCCTACGACAGTATGAGCAGTTCTTC.